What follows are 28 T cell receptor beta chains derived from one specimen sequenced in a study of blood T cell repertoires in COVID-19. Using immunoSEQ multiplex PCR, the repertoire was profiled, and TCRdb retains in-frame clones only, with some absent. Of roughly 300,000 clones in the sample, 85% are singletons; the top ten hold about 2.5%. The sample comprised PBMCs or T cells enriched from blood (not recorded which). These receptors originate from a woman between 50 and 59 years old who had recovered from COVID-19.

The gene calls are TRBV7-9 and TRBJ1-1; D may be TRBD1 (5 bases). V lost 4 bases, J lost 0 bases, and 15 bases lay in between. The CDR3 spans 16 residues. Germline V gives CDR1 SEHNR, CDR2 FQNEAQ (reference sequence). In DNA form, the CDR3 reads TGTGCCAGCAGCTCCGGAACGGGGGGGATGAACACTGAAGCTTTCTTT. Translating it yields CASSSGTGGMNTEAFF. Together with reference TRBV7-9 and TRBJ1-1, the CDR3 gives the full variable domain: DTGVSQNPRHKITKRGQNVTFRCDPISEHNRLYWYRQTLGQGPEFLTYFQNEAQLEKSRLLSDRFSAERPKGSFSTLEIQRTEQGDSAMYLCASSSGTGGMNTEAFFGQGTRLTVV.

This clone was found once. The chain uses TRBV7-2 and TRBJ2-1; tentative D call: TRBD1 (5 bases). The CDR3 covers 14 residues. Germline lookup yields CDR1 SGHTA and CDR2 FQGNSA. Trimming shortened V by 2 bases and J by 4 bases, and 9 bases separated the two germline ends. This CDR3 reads CASSLIRDYNEQFF. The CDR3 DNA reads TGTGCCAGCAGCTTAATCAGGGATTACAATGAGCAGTTCTTC.

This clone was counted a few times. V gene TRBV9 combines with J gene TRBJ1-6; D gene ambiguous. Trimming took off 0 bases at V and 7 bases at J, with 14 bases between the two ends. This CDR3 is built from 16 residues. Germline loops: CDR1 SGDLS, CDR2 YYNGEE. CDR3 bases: TGTGCCAGCAGCGTAGAGCCAGACCCCAGGAATTCACCCCTCCACTTT. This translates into CASSVEPDPRNSPLHF. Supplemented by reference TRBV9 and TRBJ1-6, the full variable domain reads DSGVTQTPKHLITATGQRVTLRCSPRSGDLSVYWYQQSLDQGLQFLIQYYNGEERAKGNILERFSAQQFPDLHSELNLSSLELGDSALYFCASSVEPDPRNSPLHFGNGTRLTVT.

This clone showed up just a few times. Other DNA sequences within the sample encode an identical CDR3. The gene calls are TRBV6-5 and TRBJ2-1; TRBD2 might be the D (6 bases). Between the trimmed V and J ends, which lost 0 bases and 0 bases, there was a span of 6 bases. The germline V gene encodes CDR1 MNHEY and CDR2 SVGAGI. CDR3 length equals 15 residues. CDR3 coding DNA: TGTGCCAGCAGTTACTCCGGGAGCTCCTACAATGAGCAGTTCTTC. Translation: CASSYSGSSYNEQFF.

The CDR3 protein is CAWSPTGILGYTF. The DNA for the CDR3 is TGTGCCTGGAGTCCAACAGGGATCTTAGGCTACACCTTC. J is TRBJ1-2 and V is TRBV30; D is possibly TRBD1 (6 bases). The CDR3 totals 13 residues. V was clipped by 2 bases and J by 8 bases, with 15 bases between them. Germline V gives CDR1 GTSNPN, CDR2 SVGIG (reference sequence). The full variable domain, its missing parts supplied by reference TRBV30 and TRBJ1-2, is SQTIHQWPATLVQPVGSPLSLECTVEGTSNPNLYWYRQAAGRGLQLLFYSVGIGQISSEVPQNLSASRPQDRQFILSSKKLLLSDSGFYLCAWSPTGILGYTFGSGTRLTVV.

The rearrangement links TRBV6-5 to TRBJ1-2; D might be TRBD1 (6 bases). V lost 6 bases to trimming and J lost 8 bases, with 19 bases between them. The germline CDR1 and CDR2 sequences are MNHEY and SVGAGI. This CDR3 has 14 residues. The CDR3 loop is CASSSSYRERGYTF. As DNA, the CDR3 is TGTGCCAGCAGCTCTTCTTACAGGGAGCGGGGCTACACCTTC.

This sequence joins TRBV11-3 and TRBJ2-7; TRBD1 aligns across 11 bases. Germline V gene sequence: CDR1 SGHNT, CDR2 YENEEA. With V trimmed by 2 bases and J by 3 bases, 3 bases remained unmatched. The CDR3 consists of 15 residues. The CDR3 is CASSLRTGGIYEQYF. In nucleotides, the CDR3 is TGTGCCAGCAGCTTAAGGACAGGGGGCATCTACGAGCAGTACTTC.

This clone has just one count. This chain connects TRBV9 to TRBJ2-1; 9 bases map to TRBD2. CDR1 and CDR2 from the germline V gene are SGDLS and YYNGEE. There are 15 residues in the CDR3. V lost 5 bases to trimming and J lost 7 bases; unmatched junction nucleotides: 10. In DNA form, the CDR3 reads TGTGCCAGCAGGCCTGCTAGCGGGATCGGAAATGAGCAGTTCTTC. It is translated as CASRPASGIGNEQFF.

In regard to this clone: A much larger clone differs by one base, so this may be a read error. The CDR3 coding sequence is TGTGCCAGCAGCTTAGACACGAACACTGAAGCTTTCTTT. Translation: CASSLDTNTEAFF. This chain uses TRBV7-3 with TRBJ1-1; D remains ambiguous. V was pared by 2 bases and J by 1 base, with 5 bases between. This CDR3 is built from 13 residues. The germline CDR1 and CDR2 sequences are SGHTA and FQGTGA.

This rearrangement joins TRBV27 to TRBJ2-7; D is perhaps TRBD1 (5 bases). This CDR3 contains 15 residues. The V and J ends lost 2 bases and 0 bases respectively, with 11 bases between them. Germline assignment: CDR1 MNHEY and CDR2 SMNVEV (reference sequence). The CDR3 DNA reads TGTGCCAGCAGTTTACAGGCAGGGCCCTCCTACGAGCAGTACTTC. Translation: CASSLQAGPSYEQYF.

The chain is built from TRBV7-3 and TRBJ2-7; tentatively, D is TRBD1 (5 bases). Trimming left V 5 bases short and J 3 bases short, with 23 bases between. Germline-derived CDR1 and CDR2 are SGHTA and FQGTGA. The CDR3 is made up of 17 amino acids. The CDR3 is CASSTTLGGDRGYEQYF. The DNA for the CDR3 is TGTGCCAGCAGCACCACTCTGGGTGGGGATAGGGGCTACGAGCAGTACTTC.

CDR3 coding DNA: TGTGCCAGCGCCGAGGGGGCTGGTGAAAAACTGTTTTTT. Residues: CASAEGAGEKLFF. The V and J genes are TRBV6-4 and TRBJ1-4, with 7 bases identical to TRBD1. V was pared by 8 bases and J by 7 bases, with 7 bases of the junction left unmatched. Germline V gene data show CDR1 as MRHNA and CDR2 as SNTAGT. The CDR3 extends over 13 amino acids.

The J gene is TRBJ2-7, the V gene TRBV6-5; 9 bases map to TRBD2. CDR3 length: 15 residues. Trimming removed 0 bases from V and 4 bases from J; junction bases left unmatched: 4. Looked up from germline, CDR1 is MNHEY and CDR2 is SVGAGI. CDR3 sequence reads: CASSYSSGSGYEQYF. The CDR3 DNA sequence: TGTGCCAGCAGTTACTCTAGCGGGAGTGGTTACGAGCAGTACTTC.

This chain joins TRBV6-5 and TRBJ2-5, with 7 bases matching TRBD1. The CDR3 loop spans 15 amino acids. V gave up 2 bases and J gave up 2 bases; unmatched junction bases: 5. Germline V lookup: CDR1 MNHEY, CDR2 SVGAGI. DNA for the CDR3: TGTGCCAGCAGTTACACGGGACAGCCTCAAGAGACCCAGTACTTC. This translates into CASSYTGQPQETQYF.

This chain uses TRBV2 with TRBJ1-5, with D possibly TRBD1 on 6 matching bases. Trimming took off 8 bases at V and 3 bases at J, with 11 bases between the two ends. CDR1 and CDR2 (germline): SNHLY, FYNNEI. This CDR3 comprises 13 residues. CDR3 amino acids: CASLWGPNQPQHF. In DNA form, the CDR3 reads TGTGCCAGCCTATGGGGGCCCAATCAGCCCCAGCATTTT.

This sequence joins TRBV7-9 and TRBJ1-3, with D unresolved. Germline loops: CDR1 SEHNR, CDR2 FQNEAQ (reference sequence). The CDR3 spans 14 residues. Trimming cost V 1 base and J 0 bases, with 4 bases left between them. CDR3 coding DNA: TGTGCCAGCAGCTTAGGCAGCTCTGGAAACACCATATATTTT. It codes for CASSLGSSGNTIYF.

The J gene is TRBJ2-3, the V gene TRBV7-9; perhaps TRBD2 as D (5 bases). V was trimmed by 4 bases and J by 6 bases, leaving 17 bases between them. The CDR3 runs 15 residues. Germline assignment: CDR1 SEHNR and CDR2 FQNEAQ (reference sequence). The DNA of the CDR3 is TGTGCCAGCAGCTCAGGACTTATTTCGGTTGATACGCAGTATTTT. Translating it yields CASSSGLISVDTQYF.

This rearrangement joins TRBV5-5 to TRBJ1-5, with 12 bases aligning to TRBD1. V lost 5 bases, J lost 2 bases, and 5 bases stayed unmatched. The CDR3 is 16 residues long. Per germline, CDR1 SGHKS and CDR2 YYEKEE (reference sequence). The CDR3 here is CASSPGTGGRNQPQHF. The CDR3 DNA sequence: TGTGCCAGCAGTCCCGGGACAGGGGGCCGCAATCAGCCCCAGCATTTT.

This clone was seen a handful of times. CDR3 protein: CASSWENRDEQYF. The CDR3 bases are TGTGCCAGCAGTTGGGAAAACAGGGACGAGCAGTACTTC. V is TRBV12-3 or TRBV12-4 and J is TRBJ2-7; a weak D match, TRBD1 (6 bases). V was pared by 4 bases and J by 5 bases, with 12 bases between. CDR3 size: 13 residues.

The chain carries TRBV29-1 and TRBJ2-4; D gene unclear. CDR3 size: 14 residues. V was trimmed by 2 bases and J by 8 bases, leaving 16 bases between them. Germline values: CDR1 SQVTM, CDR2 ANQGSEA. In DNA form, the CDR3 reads TGCAGCGTTGAATCCAGTCTCGGTACAGACATTCAGTACTTC. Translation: CSVESSLGTDIQYF.

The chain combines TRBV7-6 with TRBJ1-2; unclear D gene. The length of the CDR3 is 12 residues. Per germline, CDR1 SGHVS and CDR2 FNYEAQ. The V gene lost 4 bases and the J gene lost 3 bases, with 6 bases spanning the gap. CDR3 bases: TGTGCCAGCAGCTCAGATGACTATGGCTACACCTTC. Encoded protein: CASSSDDYGYTF.

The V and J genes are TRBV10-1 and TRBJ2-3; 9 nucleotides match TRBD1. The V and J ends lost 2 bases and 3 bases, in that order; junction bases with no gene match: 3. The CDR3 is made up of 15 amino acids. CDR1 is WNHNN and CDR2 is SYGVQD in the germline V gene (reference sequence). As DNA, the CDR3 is TGCGCCAGCAGTGAGGGGACAGGGCTTACAGATACGCAGTATTTT. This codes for CASSEGTGLTDTQYF.

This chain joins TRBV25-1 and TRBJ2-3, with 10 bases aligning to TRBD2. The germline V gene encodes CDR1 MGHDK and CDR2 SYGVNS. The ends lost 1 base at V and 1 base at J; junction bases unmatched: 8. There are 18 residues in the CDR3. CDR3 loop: CASSELSSGSLGTDTQYF. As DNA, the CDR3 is TGTGCCAGCAGTGAATTGTCTAGCGGGAGTTTAGGCACAGATACGCAGTATTTT.

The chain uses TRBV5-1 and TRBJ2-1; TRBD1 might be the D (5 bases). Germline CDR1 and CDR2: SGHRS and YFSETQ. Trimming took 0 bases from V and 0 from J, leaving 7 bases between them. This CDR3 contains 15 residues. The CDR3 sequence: CASSLGQPSYNEQFF. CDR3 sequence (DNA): TGCGCCAGCAGCTTGGGACAGCCCTCCTACAATGAGCAGTTCTTC.

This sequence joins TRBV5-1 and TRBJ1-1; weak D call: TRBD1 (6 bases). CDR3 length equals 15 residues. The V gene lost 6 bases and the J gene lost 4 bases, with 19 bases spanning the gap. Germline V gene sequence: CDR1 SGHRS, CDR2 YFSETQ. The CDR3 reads CASTLRGGAGTEAFF. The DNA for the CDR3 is TGCGCCAGCACCCTGAGGGGGGGCGCGGGCACTGAAGCTTTCTTT. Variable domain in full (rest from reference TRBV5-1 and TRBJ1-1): KAGVTQTPRYLIKTRGQQVTLSCSPISGHRSVSWYQQTPGQGLQFLFEYFSETQRNKGNFPGRFSGRQFSNSRSEMNVSTLELGDSALYLCASTLRGGAGTEAFFGQGTRLTVV.

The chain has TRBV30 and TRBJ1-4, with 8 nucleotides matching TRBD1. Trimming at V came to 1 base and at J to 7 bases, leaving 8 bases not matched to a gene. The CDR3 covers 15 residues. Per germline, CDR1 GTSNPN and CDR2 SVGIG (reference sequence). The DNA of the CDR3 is TGTGCCTGGAGTGAAGCAGGGGGCTTAATTGAAAAACTGTTTTTT. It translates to CAWSEAGGLIEKLFF.

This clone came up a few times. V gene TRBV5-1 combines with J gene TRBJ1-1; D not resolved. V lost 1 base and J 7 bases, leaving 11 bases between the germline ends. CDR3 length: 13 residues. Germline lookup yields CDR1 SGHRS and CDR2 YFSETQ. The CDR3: CASSLRGGVEAFF. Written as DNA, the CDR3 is TGCGCCAGCAGCTTGCGTGGCGGGGTTGAAGCTTTCTTT.

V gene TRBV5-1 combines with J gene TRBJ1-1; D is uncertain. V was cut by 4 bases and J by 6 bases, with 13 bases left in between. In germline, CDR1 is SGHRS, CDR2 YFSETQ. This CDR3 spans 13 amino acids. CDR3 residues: CASSLNSRSEAFF. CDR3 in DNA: TGCGCCAGCAGCCTGAATTCGCGGTCTGAAGCTTTCTTT.